This TCR beta chain was documented in a study of OX40 agonist ivuxolimab in advanced cancers. As for the study in general: Having had anti-PD-1, anti-PD-L1 or anti-CTLA-4 therapy before was allowed, and around 44% had some. Three patients showed partial responses: one hepatocellular carcinoma and two cutaneous melanoma cases. Overall study results and limits: Also showing low normalized T-cell clonal expansion were some of the nonresponders. On average, a greater number of expanded clones characterised CD8+ T cells relative to CD4+.

The assay was immunoSEQ multiplex PCR, and TCRdb's table has in-frame clones only and misses some. The table has about 44,000 clones, approximately 86% seen once; the top ten hold more than 15%. Notes on this clone: The antigen remains unidentified.

CDR1 and CDR2 (germline): MDHEN, SYDVKM. The CDR3 runs 15 residues. The junction had 10 bases not matched to a gene; V was cut back by 5 bases and J by 5 bases. The receptor comes from an adult with an advanced solid tumor such as melanoma, head and neck, liver or kidney cancer. Sample: CD4+ or CD8+ T cells sorted from blood, taken in a trial of the OX40 agonist ivuxolimab. V and J are TRBV28 and TRBJ2-5; 8 bases fit TRBD2. CDR3 nucleotide sequence: TGTGCCAGCAGTCTCTTACCGGGGGGGAGGGAGACCCAGTACTTC. It is translated as CASSLLPGGRETQYF. Based on the CDR3 plus reference TRBV28 and TRBJ2-5, the full variable domain is DVKVTQSSRYLVKRTGEKVFLECVQDMDHENMFWYRQDPGLGLRLIYFSYDVKMKEKGDIPEGYSVSREKKERFSLILESASTNQTSMYLCASSLLPGGRETQYFGPGTRLLVL.